This T cell receptor beta chain was documented in a study of T cell therapy after organ transplantation. General study findings and limits: Few nonresponder expansions may reflect low coverage from poor CD8+ yield.

The method was immunoSEQ multiplex PCR; TCRdb's version includes in-frame clones alone and lacks a portion of them. Among about 48,000 clones, about 95% were seen once, and the ten largest hold about 3.1%. About this clone: Its target is not known.

The sequenced sample was CD8+ T cells from blood, obtained before autologous CMV-specific T cell therapy. The sequence came from a human patient who had received a solid organ transplant and had CMV disease.

CDR3 DNA sequence: TGTGCCAGCAGTGACTCGGGGGAGTTCGGCTATGGCTACACCTTC. Protein product: CASSDSGEFGYGYTF. The genes are TRBV6-4 and TRBJ1-2; D may be TRBD1 (5 bases). The CDR3 covers 15 residues. The germline gives CDR1 MRHNA, CDR2 SNTAGT. The V and J ends lost 0 bases and 4 bases respectively, with 12 bases between them.